The 10 T cell receptor beta chains presented below share a single source sample, sequenced in a study of cytomegalovirus exposure and HLA in healthy donors. TCRdb's copy holds only in-frame clones and misses some; the assay was immunoSEQ multiplex PCR. The sample yields more than 70,000 clones, about 94% seen once. The sequenced sample consisted of PBMCs. The receptors here all came from a woman aged 18-35 years in good health and CMV-seronegative.

The J gene is TRBJ2-7, the V gene TRBV21-1; the table's D gene call, TRBD1, was not cross checked with the DNA. TRBV21-1 is annotated as a pseudogene. CDR3 length: 17 residues. The CDR3 DNA reads TGTGCCAGCGAGCACGCCTCCGGGACAAAAGTAGCCTACGAGCAGTACTTC. Amino acid sequence: CASEHASGTKVAYEQYF.

The chain uses TRBV14 and TRBJ2-7; 12 bases map to TRBD2. Trimming cost V 1 base and J 5 bases; bases outside gene matches: 6. The CDR3 extends over 16 amino acids. Germline loops: CDR1 SGHDN, CDR2 FVKESK. The CDR3 sequence: CASSQGLAGGQNEQYF. CDR3 nucleotide sequence: TGTGCCAGCAGCCAAGGGCTAGCGGGAGGGCAAAACGAGCAGTACTTC.

The chain is built from TRBV4-2 and TRBJ2-5, with D possibly matching TRBD2 (5 bases). In germline, CDR1 is LGHNA, CDR2 YNFKEQ. Trimming stripped 0 bases from V and 2 bases from J, with 13 bases between. The CDR3 spans 16 residues. The DNA for the CDR3 is TGTGCCAGCAGCCAAGAAATCTTAGGACTTCAAGAGACCCAGTACTTC. It yields the protein CASSQEILGLQETQYF.

The genes are TRBV6-4 and TRBJ2-2, with TRBD1 as a possible D gene (6 bases). V lost 3 bases and J lost 3, with 11 bases in between. The length of the CDR3 is 15 residues. Germline values: CDR1 MRHNA, CDR2 SNTAGT. In nucleotides, the CDR3 is TGTGCCAGCAGTGATACGGACAGAGACACCGGGGAGCTGTTTTTT. Translation: CASSDTDRDTGELFF.

The genes are TRBV7-9 and TRBJ1-6, with 9 bases fitting TRBD1. The CDR3 loop spans 14 amino acids. The V gene's germline CDR1 is SEHNR and CDR2 FQNEAQ (reference sequence). V shed 6 bases and J 7 bases; nucleotides not matched to a gene: 4. This CDR3 is CASRRDRANSPLHF. The CDR3 DNA reads as TGTGCCAGCAGGAGGGACAGGGCGAATTCACCCCTCCACTTT.

The chain combines TRBV5-6 with TRBJ2-7; 14 bases fit TRBD2. The CDR3 runs to 17 residues. J gave up 2 bases and V 5 bases, and 9 bases lay outside the gene matches. The germline CDR1 and CDR2 sequences are SGHDT and YYEEEE. The CDR3 sequence: CASRPGLAGVGPYEQYF. Here the CDR3 DNA reads TGTGCCAGCAGGCCGGGACTAGCGGGAGTAGGCCCCTACGAGCAGTACTTC.

V usage is TRBV7-9 and J usage is TRBJ2-3, with 11 bases aligning to TRBD2. The CDR3 is made up of 18 amino acids. Germline CDR1 SEHNR, CDR2 FQNEAQ (reference sequence). Unmatched junction bases numbered 12, after V lost 5 bases and J lost 2 bases. DNA for the CDR3: TGTGCCAGCAGCCCACGATCACCGACTAGCGGGACCACAGATACGCAGTATTTT. This codes for CASSPRSPTSGTTDTQYF. The entire variable domain, with the rest obtained from reference TRBV7-9 and TRBJ2-3, is as follows: DTGVSQNPRHKITKRGQNVTFRCDPISEHNRLYWYRQTLGQGPEFLTYFQNEAQLEKSRLLSDRFSAERPKGSFSTLEIQRTEQGDSAMYLCASSPRSPTSGTTDTQYFGPGTRLTVL.

V and J are TRBV9 and TRBJ1-5; TRBD1 is a possible D gene (5 bases). Per germline, CDR1 SGDLS and CDR2 YYNGEE. V lost 0 bases and J lost 4, with 8 bases in between. This CDR3 is 14 amino acids long. CDR3: CASSVGQINQPQHF. CDR3 DNA: TGTGCCAGCAGCGTAGGACAGATTAATCAGCCCCAGCATTTT.

The rearrangement uses TRBV2 and TRBJ2-7; a possible D gene is TRBD1 (5 bases). The germline V gene has CDR1 SNHLY and CDR2 FYNNEI. The CDR3 has 14 residues. V dropped 7 bases and J dropped 0 bases, with 13 bases sitting between them. The CDR3 nucleotides read TGTGCCAGCACAGGGCTTACAAGCTCCTACGAGCAGTACTTC. It yields the protein CASTGLTSSYEQYF.

The gene calls are TRBV5-4 and TRBJ2-1; TRBD1 aligns across 9 bases. V was pared by 3 bases and J by 0 bases, with 4 bases of the junction left unmatched. Germline assignment: CDR1 SGHNT and CDR2 YYREEE (reference sequence). The CDR3 has 16 residues. CDR3 nucleotides: TGTGCCAGCAGCTCCGGGACAGGGAGCTCCTACAATGAGCAGTTCTTC. Amino acid sequence: CASSSGTGSSYNEQFF.